These 18 T cell receptor beta chains were all obtained from the same sample, sequenced in a study of CD4 T cells in relation to SARS-CoV-2 and coronaviruses. For these TCRs, the target antigens are not known. Sequencing was performed with immunoSEQ multiplex PCR; in TCRdb, only in-frame clones are kept and a portion is missing. Here the sample spans 27,000 or so clones, about 75% being singletons. The unexposed donors gave CD4+ T cells in about 2010-2018, prior to COVID-19. The cells were cultured for about ten days before CD4+ T cells were isolated. Sequenced sample: CD4+ T cells from PBMCs, cultured in vitro. These TCRs come from a human donor in good health.

This chain connects TRBV2 to TRBJ2-2; D gene unclear. There are 13 residues in the CDR3. The V and J ends lost 2 bases and 1 base respectively, with 2 bases between them. CDR1 is SNHLY and CDR2 is FYNNEI in the germline V gene. This CDR3 reads CASSEQNTGELFF. DNA of the CDR3: TGTGCCAGCAGTGAACAGAACACCGGGGAGCTGTTTTTT.

The chain couples TRBV11-2 to TRBJ2-7; tentatively, D is TRBD2 (6 bases). V was trimmed by 5 bases and J by 0 bases, leaving 11 bases between them. Germline V gene lookup returns CDR1 SGHAT and CDR2 FQNNGV. CDR3 length equals 14 residues. The CDR3 bases are TGTGCCAGCAGCCCATTGGGGGGCTCCTACGAGCAGTACTTC. Translated: CASSPLGGSYEQYF.

This chain joins TRBV7-3 and TRBJ2-7; 10 nucleotides line up with TRBD1. This CDR3 region has 15 residues. With 5 bases clipped from V and 2 bases from J, the junction kept 6 bases outside the gene matches. Germline V CDR1 and CDR2: SGHTA, FQGTGA. The CDR3, as DNA: TGTGCCAGCAGCCGAACGGGACAGGGGACCTACGAGCAGTACTTC. Encoded protein: CASSRTGQGTYEQYF.

The chain recombines TRBV7-5 with TRBJ2-1. TRBV7-5 is a pseudogene locus. The CDR3 has 10 amino acids. CDR3 sequence: CARSLNEQFF. Written as DNA, the CDR3 is TGTGCCAGAAGCTTAAATGAGCAGTTCTTC.

This clone has a handful of counts. The chain is built from TRBV3-1 (or the pseudogene TRBV3-2) and TRBJ1-4, with TRBD1 matching 8 bases. The CDR3 spans 15 residues. The V segment lost 1 base and the J segment 8 bases; nucleotides outside the gene matches: 6. Germline V gene data show CDR1 as LGHDT and CDR2 as YNNKEL (reference sequence). Here the CDR3 reads CASSQGRTGREKLFF. The DNA of the CDR3 is TGTGCCAGCAGCCAAGGTCGGACAGGGAGAGAAAAACTGTTTTTT.

Notes on this clone: Because it lacks the conserved phenylalanine or tryptophan at the end, this CDR3 is likely a read error. Because the CDR3's place on the DNA is in doubt, the DNA is left out and the CDR3 is given as listed by TCRdb. This chain connects TRBV25-1 to TRBJ2-7; the listed D gene, TRBD1, was not tested against the DNA. The CDR3 spans 11 residues, counting both ends. Germline V gene sequence: CDR1 MGHDK, CDR2 SYGVNS. Here the CDR3 reads CASRVDRVYVA.

The J gene is TRBJ1-6, the V gene TRBV6-5; a weak D match, TRBD1 (5 bases). V was cut by 2 bases and J by 7 bases, with 12 bases left in between. CDR1 and CDR2 from the germline V gene are MNHEY and SVGAGI. This CDR3 has 15 amino acids. Here the CDR3 DNA reads TGTGCCAGCAGTTACGCCGGGACGGAGAATTCACCCCTCCACTTT. Protein sequence: CASSYAGTENSPLHF.

V gene TRBV11-2 combines with J gene TRBJ2-3; 12 bases fit TRBD2. The germline V gene has CDR1 SGHAT and CDR2 FQNNGV. The CDR3 is 18 residues long. After removal of 2 bases from V and 0 bases from J, the junction contained 6 bases not matched to a gene. The CDR3 nucleotides are TGTGCCAGCAGCTTAACATCGGGACTAGCGGGCAGCACAGATACGCAGTATTTT. Translation gives CASSLTSGLAGSTDTQYF.

This clone was seen once. This chain connects TRBV18 to TRBJ2-3, with 8 bases fitting TRBD1. Germline CDR1 is KGHSH and CDR2 is LQKENI. This CDR3 comprises 14 residues. The V and J ends lost 4 bases and 2 bases, in that order; junction bases with no gene match: 2. CDR3 DNA: TGTGCCAGCTCACAACAGGGGGACACAGATACGCAGTATTTT. This gives the protein CASSQQGDTDTQYF.

The J gene is TRBJ1-1, the V gene TRBV20-1, with unresolved D. Trimming removed 2 bases at V and 12 bases at J, with 13 bases between. CDR3 length: 11 residues. Germline V gene data show CDR1 as DFQATT and CDR2 as SNEGSKA (reference sequence). The CDR3 spells CSARPTEGTFF. The CDR3 nucleotides read TGCAGTGCTAGACCCACAGAGGGAACTTTCTTT.

This clone is labeled as medium-sized. The chain employs TRBV11-2 and TRBJ1-5; D is possibly TRBD1 (6 bases). Looked up from germline, CDR1 is SGHAT and CDR2 is FQNNGV. The CDR3 length is 15 residues. The V end lost 3 bases, the J end lost 7 bases, and 16 bases lay between the germline ends. The CDR3 nucleotides read TGTGCCAGCAGCTTGGGGGGCGGCCTGGGGCAGCCCCAGCATTTT. Translating it yields CASSLGGGLGQPQHF.

The chain employs TRBV6-2 or TRBV6-3 and TRBJ2-1; D is unclear. Trimming removed 6 bases at V and 5 bases at J, with 17 bases between. The length of the CDR3 is 15 residues. Germline assignment: CDR1 MNHEY and CDR2 SVGEGT. The CDR3 DNA follows: TGTGCCAGCAGGTACCTTTGGGCGGTTAACAATGAGCAGTTCTTC. Its translation is CASRYLWAVNNEQFF.

CDR3 DNA sequence: TGTGCCAGCAGAACAGGGCTCGGGGGATCACCCCTCCACTTT. Translating gives CASRTGLGGSPLHF. The chain is built from TRBV6-5 and TRBJ1-6; D may be TRBD1 (6 bases). Trimming shortened V by 6 bases and J by 10 bases, and 16 bases separated the two germline ends. The germline V gene has CDR1 MNHEY and CDR2 SVGAGI. The CDR3 has 14 residues.

V gene TRBV7-2 combines with J gene TRBJ2-1, with 7 positions matching TRBD2. The CDR3 is 14 amino acids. The germline V gene encodes CDR1 SGHTA and CDR2 FQGNSA. V shed 1 base, J shed 9 bases, and the junction held 6 bases outside the gene matches. The DNA of the CDR3 is TGTGCCAGCAGCTTAGGGGGGGGGAGACCTGAGCAGTTCTTC. Its translation: CASSLGGGRPEQFF.

This chain connects TRBV4-2 to TRBJ2-7; TRBD2 matches at 12 bases. This CDR3 comprises 15 residues. Per germline, CDR1 LGHNA and CDR2 YNFKEQ. The V and J ends lost 2 bases and 5 bases, in that order; junction bases with no gene match: 4. The CDR3, as DNA: TGTGCCAGCAGCCAACCGGGACTAGCGGGCAACGAGCAGTACTTC. This codes for CASSQPGLAGNEQYF.

This chain joins TRBV6-6 and TRBJ1-5, with TRBD1 matching over 8 bases. Germline V gene data show CDR1 as MNHNY and CDR2 as SVGAGI (reference sequence). V lost 6 bases to trimming and J lost 5 bases; unmatched junction nucleotides: 6. The CDR3 spans 14 residues. CDR3 DNA: TGTGCCAGCAGGCCCGGACAGGGTTATCAGCCCCAGCATTTT. This encodes CASRPGQGYQPQHF.

V gene TRBV4-1 combines with J gene TRBJ2-3; D possibly corresponds to TRBD2 (6 bases). CDR1 MGHRA and CDR2 YSYEKL come from the germline V gene. This CDR3 has 17 amino acids. V was cut by 1 base and J by 0 bases, with 14 bases left in between. CDR3 bases: TGCGCCAGCAGCCAAGTCGGGCGGGGACCTAGCACAGATACGCAGTATTTT. Translation: CASSQVGRGPSTDTQYF.

This rearrangement joins TRBV7-2 to TRBJ2-7; 8 nucleotides match TRBD2. J was trimmed by 6 bases and V by 5 bases; bases with no gene match: 15. Germline V gene sequence: CDR1 SGHTA, CDR2 FQGNSA. The CDR3 length is 16 residues. The CDR3 reads CASSPNSGAIPGEQYF. The CDR3, as DNA: TGTGCCAGCAGCCCCAATAGCGGGGCGATCCCCGGCGAGCAGTACTTC.